The rows below give T cell receptor beta chains drawn from one sample of a study of patients and donors after allogeneic stem cell transplantation. TCRdb re-derived calls from the RT-PCR reads in MiXCR, one entry per CDR3 protein. The data show about 40,000 distinct CDR3 sequences, roughly 30% seen once. The specimen was blood, either unsorted or a sorted T cell fraction (not recorded which). These receptors originate from a human donor who was either an allogeneic HSCT recipient or a stem cell or donor lymphocyte infusion donor (not recorded which). It is not recorded whose cells these are; they may come from a transplant donor. Both conserved end residues are part of each CDR3. A D gene is named only where the DNA matches it firmly. A clone size is listed for some rows: how often the clone was seen (once, few, many), or a class if it is expanded.

D gene	clone size	J gene	V gene	CDR3 DNA	CDR3 protein
TRBD1	-	TRBJ2-2	TRBV5-1	TGCGCCAGCAGCTTGGCCCACAGGGGAAACACCGGGGAGCTGTTTTTT	CASSLAHRGNTGELFF
-	few	TRBJ1-3	TRBV11-2	TGTGCCAGCAGCTTAAACCAGGGCCCGAGCTCTGGAAACACCATATATTTT	CASSLNQGPSSGNTIYF
-	-	TRBJ1-5	TRBV10-3	TGTGCCTCCCTGGGGCGGGCTGATCAGCCCCAGCATTTT	CASLGRADQPQHF
TRBD1	-	TRBJ2-2	TRBV5-1	TGCGCCAGCAGCTCGGGACAGGGGAACACCGGGGAGCTGTTTTTT	CASSSGQGNTGELFF
-	few	TRBJ2-4	TRBV5-1	TGCGCCAGCAGCTTGGCCGAGGAACCCAAAAACATTCAGTACTTC	CASSLAEEPKNIQYF
-	few	TRBJ1-2	TRBV28	TGTGCCAGTACCGACAGCTTTAACTATGGCTACACCTTC	CASTDSFNYGYTF
-	-	TRBJ1-1	TRBV4-1	TGCGCCAGCAGCCAAGCAGGACGGGTGAACACTGAAGCTTTCTTT	CASSQAGRVNTEAFF
-	once	TRBJ1-6	TRBV6-5	TGTGCCAGCAGTTACTCTGGGCCAAATTCACCCCTCCACTTT	CASSYSGPNSPLHF
TRBD2	-	TRBJ2-3	TRBV5-1	TGCGCCAGCAGCTTGGTTAGCGGGAGACCCGGCACAGATACGCAGTATTTT	CASSLVSGRPGTDTQYF
-	-	TRBJ2-7	TRBV7-7	TGTGCTAGCAGCTCCCGCCTCGGAGCGAACTACGAGCAGTACTTC	CASSSRLGANYEQYF
-	-	TRBJ2-1	TRBV7-3	TGTGCCAGCAGCGCTGGACTGTCCTACAATGAGCAGTTCTTC	CASSAGLSYNEQFF
-	-	TRBJ2-1	TRBV6-2/TRBV6-3	TGTGCCAGCTGTTTAACAGGGATATACAATGAGCAGTTCTTC	CASCLTGIYNEQFF
-	few	TRBJ2-7	TRBV29-1	TGCAGCGTTGAAGATCCCCAGATAGGGCTCTCCTACGAGCAGTACTTC	CSVEDPQIGLSYEQYF
-	few	TRBJ1-6	TRBV20-1	TGCAGTGCTAGAGCCGCACAGGGTGATTCACCCCTCCACTTT	CSARAAQGDSPLHF
-	few	TRBJ1-1	TRBV12-3/TRBV12-4	TGTGCCAGCATTCAGGGGAATTGGAACACTGAAGCTTTCTTT	CASIQGNWNTEAFF
-	-	TRBJ2-7	TRBV4-1	TGCGCCAGCAGCCCCCGAATGGCTTCGGGCGAGCAGTACTTC	CASSPRMASGEQYF
-	many	TRBJ1-1	TRBV29-1	TGCAGCGTTGTGGCATATACAATGAACACTGAAGCTTTCTTT	CSVVAYTMNTEAFF
-	few	TRBJ1-5	TRBV6-1	TGTGCCAGCAGTGATAACAGGGCCCGCCGTCAGCCCCAGCATTTT	CASSDNRARRQPQHF
TRBD1	many	TRBJ1-1	TRBV29-1	TGCAGCGTTAGGACAGGGGATATTACTGAAGCTTTCTTT	CSVRTGDITEAFF
-	once	TRBJ2-5	TRBV21-1	TGTGCCAGCAGCAAAACGCGACAGGGGGCAAAAGAGACCCAGTACTTC	CASSKTRQGAKETQYF
-	few	TRBJ2-4	TRBV7-3	TGTGCCAGCAGCTCGGGACTGCAAAACATTCAGTACTTC	CASSSGLQNIQYF
-	many	TRBJ1-6	TRBV27	TGTGCCAGCAGTTTGGCTAGAGGACGGTCTAATTCACCCCTCCACTTT	CASSLARGRSNSPLHF
-	-	TRBJ1-3	TRBV6-2/TRBV6-3	TGTGCCAGCAGTTACAGGGGATCCTCTGGAAACACCATATATTTT	CASSYRGSSGNTIYF
-	-	TRBJ2-7	TRBV20-1	TGCAGTGCTAGAGCCTTTGTCCGGGATCCCTACGAGCAGTACTTC	CSARAFVRDPYEQYF
-	once	TRBJ2-7	TRBV7-3	TGTGCCAGCAGCTTAGCCGTCGGGGGCTACGAGCAGTACTTC	CASSLAVGGYEQYF
-	many	TRBJ1-2	TRBV9	TGTGCCAGCAGCCTAGGACTGATCTGGAGCTACACCTTC	CASSLGLIWSYTF
-	-	TRBJ1-5	TRBV6-6	TGTGCCAGCAGTTTGACGGGTCAGCCCCAGCATTTT	CASSLTGQPQHF
-	few	TRBJ2-6	TRBV4-3	TGCGCCAGCAGCCAAGACCTCCGGGTCCTGACTTTC	CASSQDLRVLTF
TRBD1	few	TRBJ1-5	TRBV12-3/TRBV12-4	TGTGCCAGCAGCTTGGACAGGGTCTCGCATCAGCCCCAGCATTTT	CASSLDRVSHQPQHF
-	-	TRBJ1-2	TRBV7-9	TGTGCCAGCAGCTTATGGGGTGGCTACACCTTC	CASSLWGGYTF
-	-	TRBJ2-5	TRBV6-2/TRBV6-3	TGTGCCACCCGCCGGGAGACCCAGTACTTC	CATRRETQYF
TRBD1	-	TRBJ2-4	TRBV6-1	TGTGCCAGCAGTTCGGGACAGGGGGCGACCAAAAACATTCAGTACTTC	CASSSGQGATKNIQYF
-	-	TRBJ2-3	TRBV7-2	TGTGCCAGCAGCTTAACGGGCACAGATACGCAGTATTTT	CASSLTGTDTQYF